Listed below are T cell receptor beta chains from one sample, sequenced in a study of blood T cell repertoires in COVID-19. Only in-frame clones appear in the TCRdb table, and some are missing; sequencing was by immunoSEQ multiplex PCR. There are approximately 100,000 clones in the sample; 80% to 90% occur only once, and approximately 3.5% lies in the top ten. Sequenced input: peripheral blood. These receptors all come from a woman aged 60 to 75 with acute or convalescent COVID-19. CDR3s leave out the opening cysteine and the closing phenylalanine or tryptophan.

J gene	V gene	CDR3 protein
TRBJ2-1	TRBV20-1	SARDINEQF
TRBJ2-1	TRBV3-1/TRBV3-2	ASSLSGGSNEQF
TRBJ2-1	TRBV29-1	SVVQQLDEQF
TRBJ1-1	TRBV28	ASSLYNTEAF
TRBJ2-5	TRBV19	ASSDLRETQY
TRBJ1-5	TRBV28	ASSLGGDQPQH
TRBJ2-2	TRBV3-1/TRBV3-2	ASSQDPGLYTGELF
TRBJ2-1	TRBV6-5	ASSIYNEQF
TRBJ1-2	TRBV10-3	AISESRTGYGYT
TRBJ2-7	TRBV11-2	ASSSFRGRGEQY
TRBJ2-7	TRBV5-1	ASSSDNSYEQY
TRBJ2-1	TRBV5-1	ASRSSGGNEQF
TRBJ2-1	TRBV11-3	ASSLAGSGRNSYNEQF
TRBJ1-5	TRBV18	ASSLASARGQGFPRNQPQH
TRBJ1-4	TRBV19	ASSRDNRGRTNEKLF
TRBJ1-2	TRBV7-8	ASSRSGRDYGYT
TRBJ2-3	TRBV6-1	ASSASGAPSTDTQY
TRBJ1-5	TRBV23-1	ASSPPPVQGRHQPQH
TRBJ1-5	TRBV7-9	ASSFGSGNQPQH
TRBJ1-1	TRBV5-6	ASSTGTHPL
TRBJ1-1	TRBV3-1/TRBV3-2	ASSPTANTEAF
TRBJ2-1	TRBV12-3/TRBV12-4	ASSLAGGNEQF
TRBJ2-1	TRBV5-1	ASRPLPSSYNEQF
TRBJ1-2	TRBV28	ASSFGRQGNYGYT
TRBJ1-3	TRBV30	AWRQPFSGNTIY
TRBJ2-1	TRBV3-1/TRBV3-2	ASSLRGGGAGTNEQF
TRBJ2-6	TRBV3-1/TRBV3-2	ASSLGTGGSGANVLT
TRBJ1-5	TRBV19	ASRGRAGVQPQH
TRBJ2-3	TRBV6-5	ASSPGLFATQY
TRBJ1-1	TRBV5-1	ASRLTTGRVAEAF
TRBJ1-2	TRBV29-1	SVDAGWRYT
TRBJ2-6	TRBV13	ASSLTGGATGANVLT
TRBJ1-1	TRBV6-1	ASSEASVTEAF
TRBJ2-3	TRBV9	ASSDLAGGGTDTQY
TRBJ2-3	TRBV10-3	AISGYFQGDTQY
TRBJ1-2	TRBV20-1	SAGQGGYT
TRBJ2-5	TRBV19	ASSRTIGAETQY
TRBJ1-2	TRBV2	ASSVDRGYGYT
TRBJ1-3	TRBV3-1/TRBV3-2	ASSQVQAGGNTIY
TRBJ1-5	TRBV28	ASSNAGGGDQPQH
TRBJ1-3	TRBV19	ASSPYSLSGTTGNTIY
TRBJ2-5	TRBV6-5	ASRAGWETQY
TRBJ1-1	TRBV19	ASSIVGRADTEAF
TRBJ2-1	TRBV24-1	ATSDPQREGSYNEQF
TRBJ2-3	TRBV11-1	ASRAPGQGLDTQY
TRBJ2-1	TRBV7-9	ASSSPPRLAGTRNEQF
TRBJ1-4	TRBV18	ASSQALATNEKLF
TRBJ2-1	TRBV7-2	ASSLTISEQF
TRBJ1-3	TRBV9	ASSALQGTGNTIY
TRBJ1-1	TRBV30	AWSPGGGSMNTEAF
TRBJ1-3	TRBV10-2	ATQVTGEGGNTIY
TRBJ1-2	TRBV21-1	ASRLGHNYGYT
TRBJ1-5	TRBV21-1	ASSVRAEPGQPQH
TRBJ2-1	TRBV7-2	ASSLGFGTSYNEQF
TRBJ1-2	TRBV13	ASSLAGMSGYT